What follows are 28 T cell receptor beta chains derived from one specimen sequenced in a study of PD-L1 blockade in urothelial cancer. Indicated time point: pretreatment peripheral blood. Method: immunoSEQ multiplex PCR; TCRdb's copy keeps in-frame clones and lacks some. The sample carries about 95,000 clones, 80% to 90% recorded once. The material was PBMCs, obtained around atezolizumab (anti-PD-L1) treatment. Every receptor here comes from a man in his 60s with urothelial cancer.

The J gene is TRBJ1-4, the V gene TRBV6-1; 7 bases are shared with TRBD1. The junction had 7 bases not matched to a gene; V was cut back by 5 bases and J by 7 bases. From germline, CDR1 is MNHNS and CDR2 SASEGT. There are 14 residues in the CDR3. The CDR3 reads CASSSGQSPEKLFF. The CDR3 nucleotides read TGTGCCAGCAGTTCGGGACAGTCGCCTGAAAAACTGTTTTTT.

This clone appeared a few times. The CDR3 here is CASSPPNGGNEQFF. CDR3 coding DNA: TGTGCCAGCTCACCACCGAACGGGGGCAATGAGCAGTTCTTC. The V call is TRBV18, the J call TRBJ2-1, with a possible D match to TRBD2 (6 bases). V lost 0 bases and J lost 6, with 9 bases in between. CDR3 length: 14 residues. CDR1 is KGHSH and CDR2 is LQKENI in the germline V gene. The variable domain in full, with the rest retrieved from reference TRBV18 and TRBJ2-1, is NAGVMQNPRHLVRRRGQEARLRCSPMKGHSHVYWYRQLPEEGLKFMVYLQKENIIDESGMPKERFSAEFPKEGPSILRIQQVVRGDSAAYFCASSPPNGGNEQFFGPGTRLTVL.

The chain carries TRBV28 and TRBJ2-7, with 10 nucleotides matching TRBD2. Germline assignment: CDR1 MDHEN and CDR2 SYDVKM. This CDR3 comprises 14 residues. The trim removed 5 bases at V and 9 bases at J, leaving 10 bases unmatched. In DNA form, the CDR3 reads TGTGCCAGCAGTCAAGTAGGACTAGCGGAGGTGCAGTACTTC. Its translation: CASSQVGLAEVQYF.

The chain is built from TRBV7-9 and TRBJ2-6; maybe TRBD1 (6 bases). Germline assignment: CDR1 SEHNR and CDR2 FQNEAQ (reference sequence). V was pared by 4 bases and J by 9 bases, with 22 bases between. This CDR3 contains 17 residues. This CDR3 reads CASSSVQGRQILNVLTF. CDR3 DNA sequence: TGTGCCAGCAGCTCCGTACAGGGCCGCCAGATACTCAACGTCCTGACTTTC.

The genes are TRBV19 and TRBJ1-1, with D unresolved. This CDR3 comprises 13 residues. Deletions cut 7 bases from V and 4 bases from J, with 13 bases between. Germline V CDR1 and CDR2: LNHDA, SQIVND (reference sequence). As DNA, the CDR3 is TGTGCCAGTACCTACGAACTATTCACTGAAGCTTTCTTT. Encoded protein: CASTYELFTEAFF.

This sequence joins TRBV5-1 and TRBJ1-2, with D perhaps TRBD1 (6 bases). CDR3 length: 13 amino acids. The V gene lost 4 bases and the J gene lost 4 bases, with 11 bases spanning the gap. Germline CDR1 is SGHRS and CDR2 is YFSETQ. The CDR3 region has the DNA TGCGCCAGCAGCCAGGGGTCTGGCTATGGCTACACCTTC. Protein product: CASSQGSGYGYTF.

The J gene is TRBJ2-6, the V gene TRBV19; 9 bases map to TRBD2. The V and J ends lost 5 bases and 1 base, in that order; junction bases with no gene match: 6. Germline assignment: CDR1 LNHDA and CDR2 SQIVND (reference sequence). This CDR3 is built from 17 residues. CDR3 sequence reads: CASSLGAGGSGANVLTF. The CDR3 region has the DNA TGTGCCAGTAGTTTGGGAGCGGGAGGTTCTGGGGCCAACGTCCTGACTTTC.

The V gene is TRBV28, the J gene TRBJ1-1; maybe TRBD1 (5 bases). Germline CDR1 MDHEN, CDR2 SYDVKM. The V end lost 6 bases, the J end lost 1 base, and 15 bases lay between the germline ends. The CDR3 loop spans 15 amino acids. As DNA, the CDR3 is TGTGCCAGCAGACCGACGGGGGAGGAGAACACTGAAGCTTTCTTT. Protein product: CASRPTGEENTEAFF.

The chain is built from TRBV10-3 and TRBJ2-1; 9 bases fit TRBD2. V was pared by 6 bases and J by 9 bases, with 9 bases of the junction left unmatched. The CDR3 is 14 residues long. Germline V lookup: CDR1 ENHRY, CDR2 SYGVKD. The CDR3 sequence is CAIRNGTSYGEQFF. The DNA for the CDR3 is TGTGCCATCAGGAACGGGACTAGCTATGGTGAGCAGTTCTTC.

This clone was seen once. This chain joins TRBV9 and TRBJ2-3; 11 bases are shared with TRBD2. With 4 bases clipped from V and 5 bases from J, the junction kept 12 bases outside the gene matches. The CDR3 is 17 residues long. The germline V gene has CDR1 SGDLS and CDR2 YYNGEE. The DNA of the CDR3 is TGTGCCAGCAGCTCACGACCGACTAGCGGGATTGGAGATACGCAGTATTTT. This gives the protein CASSSRPTSGIGDTQYF.

J is TRBJ1-2 and V is TRBV5-4; D uncertain. There are 18 residues in the CDR3. Germline V gives CDR1 SGHNT, CDR2 YYREEE (reference sequence). Trimming took 4 bases from V and 4 from J, leaving 26 bases between them. The CDR3 region has the DNA TGTGCCAGCAGCCCCGGGTTTATTTCGGGGAATCCCACCTATGGCTACACCTTC. Protein sequence: CASSPGFISGNPTYGYTF.

This chain uses TRBV9 with TRBJ1-2, with 9 positions matching TRBD1. The CDR3 has 14 amino acids. Trimming took 0 bases from V and 8 from J; bases not matched to a gene: 5. CDR1 SGDLS and CDR2 YYNGEE come from the germline V gene. CDR3 sequence (DNA): TGTGCCAGCAGCGTAGGGACAGGGGTTGAGGGCTACACCTTC. Residues: CASSVGTGVEGYTF. Supplemented by reference TRBV9 and TRBJ1-2, the full variable domain reads DSGVTQTPKHLITATGQRVTLRCSPRSGDLSVYWYQQSLDQGLQFLIQYYNGEERAKGNILERFSAQQFPDLHSELNLSSLELGDSALYFCASSVGTGVEGYTFGSGTRLTVV.

The chain joins TRBV5-5 to TRBJ2-7; 7 bases match TRBD1. J gave up 3 bases and V 2 bases, and 14 bases lay outside the gene matches. The CDR3 is 17 residues long. CDR1 and CDR2 from the germline V gene are SGHKS and YYEKEE (reference sequence). CDR3 DNA sequence: TGTGCCAGCAGCTTAGAACAGGGGATTGTAGGAAACTACGAGCAGTACTTC. It is translated as CASSLEQGIVGNYEQYF.

In DNA, the CDR3 is TGTGCCAGCAGCGAATACGGGGACAGGTCAAAGGGCTACACCTTC. Its protein product is CASSEYGDRSKGYTF. This chain connects TRBV27 to TRBJ1-2, with 8 bases aligning to TRBD1. The CDR3 covers 15 residues. V was clipped by 6 bases and J by 8 bases; unmatched bases: 14. Germline CDR1 is MNHEY and CDR2 is SMNVEV (reference sequence).

Of note for this clone: At one end the junction does not follow the germline gene, possibly because of a read error. V is TRBV7-8 and J is TRBJ2-7; the D gene is possibly TRBD2 (6 bases). In germline, CDR1 is SGHVS, CDR2 FQNEAQ. CDR3 length: 12 amino acids. The chain's CDR3 is CASSLDRGFQIF. The DNA for the CDR3 is TGTGCCAGCAGCTTAGATCGGGGGTTCCAGATCTTC.

The chain couples TRBV28 to TRBJ1-3, with D possibly matching TRBD1 (6 bases). This CDR3 is built from 15 residues. CDR1 MDHEN and CDR2 SYDVKM come from the germline V gene. V was pared by 7 bases and J by 3 bases, with 16 bases between. The CDR3 loop is CASTLGQPIGNTIYF. The CDR3 DNA reads TGTGCCAGCACCCTAGGACAGCCTATTGGAAACACCATATATTTT.

CDR3: CASSDGGPYGYTF. In DNA form, the CDR3 reads TGTGCCAGCAGTGACGGGGGGCCCTATGGCTACACCTTC. The chain recombines TRBV2 with TRBJ1-2, with a possible D match to TRBD1 (6 bases). Germline V gives CDR1 SNHLY, CDR2 FYNNEI. The length of the CDR3 is 13 residues. With 3 bases removed from V and 4 bases from J, the gap between germline ends came to 9 bases.

The rearrangement uses TRBV4-2 and TRBJ2-3, with TRBD2 identical over 12 bases. From germline, CDR1 is LGHNA and CDR2 YNFKEQ. The CDR3 loop spans 16 amino acids. The ends lost 3 bases at V and 0 bases at J; junction bases unmatched: 1. The CDR3 loop is CASSHGTSGSTDTQYF. CDR3 coding DNA: TGTGCCAGCAGCCACGGGACTAGCGGGAGCACAGATACGCAGTATTTT.

This clone was seen just once. This chain links TRBV30 with TRBJ2-2, with D possibly matching TRBD2 (6 bases). The germline CDR1 and CDR2 sequences are GTSNPN and SVGIG (reference sequence). The CDR3 length is 17 residues. The germline V and J ends were trimmed by 5 bases and 3 bases, with 22 bases remaining between them. CDR3 region: CAWGLTPRAGYTGELFF. The CDR3 DNA reads TGTGCCTGGGGTCTAACTCCCAGGGCGGGGTACACCGGGGAGCTGTTTTTT.

CDR3 coding DNA: TGTGCCAGCAGCTCCAAGGGAGCGGTCAGCGGCTACGAGCAGTACTTC. Its protein is CASSSKGAVSGYEQYF. The chain uses TRBV11-2 and TRBJ2-7; the D gene is possibly TRBD2 (5 bases). The CDR3 covers 16 residues. The V end lost 4 bases, the J end lost 3 bases, and 19 bases lay between the germline ends. From germline, CDR1 is SGHAT and CDR2 FQNNGV.

This clone came up once. This sequence joins TRBV5-1 and TRBJ2-7; 10 nucleotides match TRBD2. Germline lookup yields CDR1 SGHRS and CDR2 YFSETQ. The CDR3 contains 15 residues. Trimming took 2 bases from V and 6 from J; bases not matched to a gene: 8. Written as DNA, the CDR3 is TGCGCCAGCAGCTTCGGACTAGCGGCCCCCCTCGAGCAGTACTTC. Protein sequence: CASSFGLAAPLEQYF.

The J gene is TRBJ2-7, the V gene TRBV5-1; 8 bases map to TRBD2. The CDR3 loop spans 13 amino acids. Trimming at V came to 4 bases and at J to 5 bases, leaving 5 bases not matched to a gene. Germline V CDR1 and CDR2: SGHRS, YFSETQ. The CDR3 protein is CASSPSGSDEQYF. The DNA of the CDR3 is TGCGCCAGCAGCCCGAGCGGGAGCGACGAGCAGTACTTC.

V is TRBV4-2 and J is TRBJ2-3; TRBD2 agrees at 7 bases. V lost 5 bases to trimming and J lost 3 bases; unmatched junction nucleotides: 8. The CDR3 totals 15 residues. Germline loops: CDR1 LGHNA, CDR2 YNFKEQ. The CDR3 loop is CASSSAGVMTDTQYF. CDR3 DNA: TGTGCCAGCAGCTCGGCGGGGGTAATGACAGATACGCAGTATTTT.

V usage is TRBV7-2 and J usage is TRBJ2-1, with a possible D match to TRBD1 (6 bases). Germline-derived CDR1 and CDR2 are SGHTA and FQGNSA. This CDR3 spans 16 amino acids. V lost 7 bases and J 0 bases, leaving 16 bases between the germline ends. DNA of the CDR3: TGTGCCAGCACCCTCACCCGGGACACCTCCTACAATGAGCAGTTCTTC. Protein: CASTLTRDTSYNEQFF. Full variable domain (outside the CDR3, taken from reference TRBV7-2 and TRBJ2-1): GAGVSQSPSNKVTEKGKDVELRCDPISGHTALYWYRQSLGQGLEFLIYFQGNSAPDKSGLPSDRFSAERTGGSVSTLTIQRTQQEDSAVYLCASTLTRDTSYNEQFFGPGTRLTVL.

This clone has only a few counts. This chain connects TRBV30 to TRBJ1-5; D is uncertain. V was cut by 2 bases and J by 8 bases, with 10 bases left in between. The CDR3 totals 12 residues. Germline CDR1 is GTSNPN and CDR2 is SVGIG (reference sequence). CDR3 nucleotides: TGTGCCTGGAGTCACCTCGGAGAGCCCCAGCATTTT. Its protein is CAWSHLGEPQHF.

V and J are TRBV6-1 and TRBJ2-1; the match to TRBD2 covers 8 bases. Trimming removed 4 bases from V and 5 bases from J; junction bases left unmatched: 7. Germline CDR1 reads MNHNS; CDR2 reads SASEGT. This CDR3 comprises 15 residues. CDR3: CASSVRAGENNEQFF. The CDR3 DNA reads as TGTGCCAGCAGTGTTCGAGCGGGGGAAAACAATGAGCAGTTCTTC.

CDR3: CASRGGTGAVWPQHF. The CDR3 coding sequence is TGTGCCAGCAGGGGGGGGACAGGGGCGGTGTGGCCCCAGCATTTT. The chain couples TRBV2 to TRBJ1-5; the match to TRBD1 covers 10 bases. Trimming cost V 6 bases and J 9 bases; bases outside gene matches: 11. The germline gives CDR1 SNHLY, CDR2 FYNNEI. The CDR3 totals 15 residues.

CDR3 coding DNA: TGCGCCAGCAGCCAAGAAAGCATTCCGAACACCGGGGAGCTGTTTTTT. This encodes CASSQESIPNTGELFF. The V and J genes are TRBV4-1 and TRBJ2-2; the D is unclear. V was clipped by 0 bases and J by 0 bases, with 8 bases between them. CDR3 length: 16 residues. From germline, CDR1 is MGHRA and CDR2 YSYEKL.